This T cell receptor beta chain was profiled in a study of T-cell reconstitution after alpha-beta-depleted transplantation in children. The J segment lost 5 bases and the V segment lost 5 bases, leaving 4 bases of the junction unmatched. The CDR3 has 14 amino acids. Germline V CDR1 and CDR2: SGHRS, YFSETQ. Preparation of the TCRbeta library used unique molecular identifiers. One entry per CDR3 protein, called by TCRdb with MiXCR from the PCR reads. Of roughly 100,000 distinct CDR3 sequences in the sample, around 7.8% were seen once. Whole-study findings and limits: The high TCRbeta diversity at day 60 in some patients came from surviving recipient T cells and thymic progenitors.

This clonotype was seen at least ten times. Its antigen remains unknown. The genes are TRBV5-1 and TRBJ2-5; 12 bases align to TRBD1. The sample consisted of PBMCs, taken before TCRalphabeta/CD19-depleted stem cell transplant. The sequence was collected from a boy aged 2 to 9 with acute lymphoblastic leukemia, due to receive a stem cell transplant. The CDR3 coding sequence is TGCGCCAGCAGAAGGGACAGGGGGCAGGAGACCCAGTACTTC. This translates into CASRRDRGQETQYF.